This TCR beta chain comes out of a study of T cells after yellow fever vaccination. CDR1 is LGHDT and CDR2 is YNNKEL in the germline V gene (reference sequence). The CDR3 is 13 residues long. Trimming pared 2 bases from V and 6 bases from J, leaving 11 bases between. MiXCR was run by TCRdb on the 5' RACE reads, yielding one entry per CDR3 protein. The table has about 580,000 distinct CDR3 sequences, roughly a sixth seen once. The sample here was PBMCs, taken 5 days after the first yellow fever vaccination. The sequence derives from a young man who received the YFV17D yellow fever vaccine. The V and J genes are TRBV3-1 and TRBJ2-7, with D unclear. The CDR3 sequence: CASSQPPPSEQYF. CDR3 DNA sequence: TGTGCCAGCAGCCAACCCCCCCCTAGCGAGCAGTACTTC.